This T cell receptor (beta chain) was retrieved from a study of blood T cell repertoires in COVID-19. Assay: immunoSEQ multiplex PCR; the TCRdb copy retains only in-frame clones and omits some. The table includes roughly 250,000 clones, around 87% detected once. The CDR3 consists of 15 residues. V gave up 2 bases and J gave up 2 bases, with 14 bases separating them. Germline lookup yields CDR1 SGHNT and CDR2 YYREEE (reference sequence). The sequence came from a woman aged 50 to 65 with acute or convalescent COVID-19. The specimen sequenced was peripheral blood. This chain uses TRBV5-4 with TRBJ2-7, with D possibly being TRBD1 (7 bases). This CDR3 reads CASSFGGGPTYEQYF. DNA of the CDR3: TGTGCCAGCAGCTTTGGAGGGGGCCCAACCTACGAGCAGTACTTC.